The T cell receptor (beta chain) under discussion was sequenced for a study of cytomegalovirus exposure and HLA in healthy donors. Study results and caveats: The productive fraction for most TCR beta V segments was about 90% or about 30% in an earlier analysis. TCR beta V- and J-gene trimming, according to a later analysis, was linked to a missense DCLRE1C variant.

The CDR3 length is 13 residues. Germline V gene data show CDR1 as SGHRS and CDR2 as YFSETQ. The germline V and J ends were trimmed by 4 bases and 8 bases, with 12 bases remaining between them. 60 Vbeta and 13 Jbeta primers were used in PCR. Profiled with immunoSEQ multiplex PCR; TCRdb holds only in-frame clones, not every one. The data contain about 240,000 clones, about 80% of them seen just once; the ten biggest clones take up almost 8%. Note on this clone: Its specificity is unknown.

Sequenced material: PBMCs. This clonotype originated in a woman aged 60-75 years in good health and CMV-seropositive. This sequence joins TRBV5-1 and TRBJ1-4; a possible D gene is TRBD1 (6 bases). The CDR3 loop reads CASSALRGEKLFF. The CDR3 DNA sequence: TGCGCCAGCAGCGCTCTAAGGGGGGAAAAACTGTTTTTT. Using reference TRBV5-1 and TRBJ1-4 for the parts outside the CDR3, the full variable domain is KAGVTQTPRYLIKTRGQQVTLSCSPISGHRSVSWYQQTPGQGLQFLFEYFSETQRNKGNFPGRFSGRQFSNSRSEMNVSTLELGDSALYLCASSALRGEKLFFGSGTQLSVL.